This TCR beta chain derives from a study of molecular identifiers for immune sequencing clone quantification. Study results and caveats: Highly expanded clone sizes could be underestimated by identical TCR molecules sharing a barcode.

One entry per CDR3 protein results from TCRdb running MiXCR on the PCR reads. The top ten clones hold about 0.7% of a sample with a few hundred thousand distinct CDR3 sequences, under 25% of them seen once. Remarks on this clonotype: Its target is not known.

Germline V gives CDR1 MDHEN, CDR2 SYDVKM. The V gene end was trimmed by 6 bases and the J gene end by 6 bases; junction bases not matched to a gene: 6. The CDR3 contains 14 residues. Libraries of naive CD8 cells were prepared from around 20,000 to 1,000,000 sorted cells using 10%, 30% or 50% RNA. A CD8+CD4-CCR7+CD45RA+ gate was used to sort naive CD8 T cells. The source material was naive CD8+ T cells from blood, with Jurkat cell RNA spiked in. As for subset: FACS-sorted CD8+CD4-CCR7+CD45RA+ naive T cells. This chain links TRBV28 with TRBJ1-5, with TRBD1 matching over 9 bases. This sequence originates from a human donor in good health. Some libraries in this study had Jurkat cell RNA spiked in. CDR3 sequence (DNA): TGTGCCAGCAGCCCACAGGGGGCCGGTCAGCCCCAGCATTTT. As protein: CASSPQGAGQPQHF.